The clone carrying this T cell receptor (beta chain) was counted at least ten times. The data were obtained in a study of T-cell memory formation after mild COVID-19. CDR1 SGHTA and CDR2 FQGTGA come from the germline V gene. The CDR3 has 13 residues. V was shortened by 5 bases and J by 5 bases, with 10 bases between the two germline ends. One entry per CDR3 protein results from TCRdb running MiXCR on the 5' RACE reads. This table has hundreds of thousands of distinct CDR3 sequences, around 20% appearing once. The specimen was PBMCs or a T cell subset sorted from them (not recorded which). This TCR derives from a man aged 18 to 29 who had mild COVID-19 (a few samples of this study predate the infection). Cell type and time point are not known. The chain employs TRBV7-3 and TRBJ2-1; D tentatively reads TRBD1 or TRBD2 (6 bases each). The CDR3 sequence is CASSPGANNEQFF. The DNA for the CDR3 is TGTGCCAGCAGCCCGGGGGCAAACAATGAGCAGTTCTTC.